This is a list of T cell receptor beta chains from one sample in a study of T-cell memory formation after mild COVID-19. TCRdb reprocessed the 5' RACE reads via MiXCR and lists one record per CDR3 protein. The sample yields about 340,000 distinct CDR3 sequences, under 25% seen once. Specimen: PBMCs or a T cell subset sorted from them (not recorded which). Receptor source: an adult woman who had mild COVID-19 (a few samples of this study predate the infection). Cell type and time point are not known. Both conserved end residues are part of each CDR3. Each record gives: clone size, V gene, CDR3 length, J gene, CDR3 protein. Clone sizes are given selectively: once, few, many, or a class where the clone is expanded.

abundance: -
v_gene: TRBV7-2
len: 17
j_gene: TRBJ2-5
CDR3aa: CASSLGRGQPFQETQYF

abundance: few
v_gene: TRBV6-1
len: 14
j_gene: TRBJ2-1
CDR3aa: CASCRDRGRNEQFF

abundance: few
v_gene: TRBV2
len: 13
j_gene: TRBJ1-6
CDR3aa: CASRGEGGSPLHF

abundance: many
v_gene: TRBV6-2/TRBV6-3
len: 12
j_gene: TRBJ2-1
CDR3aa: CASSPPYNEQFF

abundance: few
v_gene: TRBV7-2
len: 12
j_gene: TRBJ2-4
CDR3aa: CASSLGPNIQYF

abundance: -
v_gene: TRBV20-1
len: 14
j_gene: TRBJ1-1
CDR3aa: CSAREGGLGTEAFF

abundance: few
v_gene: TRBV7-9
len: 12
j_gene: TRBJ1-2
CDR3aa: CASSLVGRGYTF

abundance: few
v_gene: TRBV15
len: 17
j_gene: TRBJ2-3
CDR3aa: CATSRSRGSGGADTQYF

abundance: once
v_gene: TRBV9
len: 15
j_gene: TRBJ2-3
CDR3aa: CASTRGLLGADTQYF

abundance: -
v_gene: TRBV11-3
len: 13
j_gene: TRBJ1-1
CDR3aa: CASRLTGDTEAFF

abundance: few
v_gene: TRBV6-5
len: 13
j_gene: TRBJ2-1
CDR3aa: CASFTGGYNEQFF

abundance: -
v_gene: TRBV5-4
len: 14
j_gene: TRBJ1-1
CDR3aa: CASSVYTGGEKAFF

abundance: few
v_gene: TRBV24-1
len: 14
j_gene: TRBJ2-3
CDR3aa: CATSGRGSKDTQYF

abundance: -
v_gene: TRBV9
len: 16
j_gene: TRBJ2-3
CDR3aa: CASSVETGRGTDTQYF

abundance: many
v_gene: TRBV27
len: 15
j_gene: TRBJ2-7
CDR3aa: CASSPGTGLNYEQYF

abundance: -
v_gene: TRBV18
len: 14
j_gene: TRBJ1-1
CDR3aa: CASSPQGVYSEAFF

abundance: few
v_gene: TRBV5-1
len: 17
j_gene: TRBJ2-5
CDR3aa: CASSWPSGGPRKETQYF

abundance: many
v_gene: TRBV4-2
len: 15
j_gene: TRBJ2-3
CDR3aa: CASSPGTGDTDTQYF

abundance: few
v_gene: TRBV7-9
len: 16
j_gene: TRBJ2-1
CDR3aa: CASSLVGLAAYNEQFF

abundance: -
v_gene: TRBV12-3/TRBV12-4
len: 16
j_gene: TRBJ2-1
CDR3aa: CASSPGLAGAHNEQFF

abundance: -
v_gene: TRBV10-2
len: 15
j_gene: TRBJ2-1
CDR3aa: CASTFPGGVYNEQFF

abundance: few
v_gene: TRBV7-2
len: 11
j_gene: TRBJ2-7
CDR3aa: CASSGPGEQYF

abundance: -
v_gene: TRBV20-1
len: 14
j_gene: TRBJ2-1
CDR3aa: CSARTSGLGNEQFF

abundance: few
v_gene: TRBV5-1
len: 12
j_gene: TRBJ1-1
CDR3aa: CASSMGSTEAFF

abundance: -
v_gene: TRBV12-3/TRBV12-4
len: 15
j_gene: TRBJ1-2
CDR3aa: CASSPGGRVGYGYTF

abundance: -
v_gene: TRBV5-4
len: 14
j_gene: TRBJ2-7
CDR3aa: CASSYGTSGDEQYF

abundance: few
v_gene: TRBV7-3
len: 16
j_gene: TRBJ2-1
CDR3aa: CASSLIRGRRYNEQFF

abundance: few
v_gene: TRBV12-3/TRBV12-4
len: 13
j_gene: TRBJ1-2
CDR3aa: CASSLYGPGGYTF

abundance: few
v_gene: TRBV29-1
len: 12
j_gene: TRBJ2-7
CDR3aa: CSVEAAGREQYF

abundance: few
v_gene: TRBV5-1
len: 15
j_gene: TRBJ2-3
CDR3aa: CASSPWTGMGDTQYF

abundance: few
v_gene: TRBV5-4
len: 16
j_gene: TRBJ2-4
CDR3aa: CASSRGLAGAKNIQYF

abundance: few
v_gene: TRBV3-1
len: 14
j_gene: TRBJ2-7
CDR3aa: CASSRDYASYEQYF

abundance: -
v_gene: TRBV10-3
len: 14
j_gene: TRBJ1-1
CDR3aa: CAIRPSAENTEAFF

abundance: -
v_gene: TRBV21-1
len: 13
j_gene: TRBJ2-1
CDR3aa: CASSKELKVEQFF

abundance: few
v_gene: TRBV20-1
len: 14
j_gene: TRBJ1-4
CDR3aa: CSARAWIDGGKLFF

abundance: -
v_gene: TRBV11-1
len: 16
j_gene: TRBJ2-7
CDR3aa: CASSSETTGSSYEQYF

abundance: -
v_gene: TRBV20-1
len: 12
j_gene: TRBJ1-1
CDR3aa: CSARDPGVEAFF

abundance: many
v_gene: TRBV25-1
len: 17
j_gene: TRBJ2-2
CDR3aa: CASSVGYRLLNTGELFF

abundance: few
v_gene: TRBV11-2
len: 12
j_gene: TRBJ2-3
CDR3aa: CASSLFESTQYF

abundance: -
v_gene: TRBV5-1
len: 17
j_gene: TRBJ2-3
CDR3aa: CASSPGLGGGPGDTQYF

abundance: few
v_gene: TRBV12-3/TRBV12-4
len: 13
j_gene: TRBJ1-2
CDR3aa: CASSRSGGQGYTF

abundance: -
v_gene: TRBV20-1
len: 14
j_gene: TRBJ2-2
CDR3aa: CSARDFERSGELFF

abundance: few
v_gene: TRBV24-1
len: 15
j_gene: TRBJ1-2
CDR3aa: CATSDGDRIGYGYTF

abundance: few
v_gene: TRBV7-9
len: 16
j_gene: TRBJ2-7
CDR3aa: CASSLLTSGGSYEQYF

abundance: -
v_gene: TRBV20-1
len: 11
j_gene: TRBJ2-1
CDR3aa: CSARDAYEQFF

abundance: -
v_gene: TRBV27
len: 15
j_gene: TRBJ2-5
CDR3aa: CASSSDVGLGETQYF